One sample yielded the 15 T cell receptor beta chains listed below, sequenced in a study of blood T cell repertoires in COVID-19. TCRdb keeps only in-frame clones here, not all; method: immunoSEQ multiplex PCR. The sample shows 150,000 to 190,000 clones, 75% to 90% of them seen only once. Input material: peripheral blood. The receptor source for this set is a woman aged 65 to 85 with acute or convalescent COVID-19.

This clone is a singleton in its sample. The CDR3 reads CASSDAGQGGSYEQYF. The CDR3 DNA sequence: TGTGCCAGCAGTGATGCGGGACAGGGTGGTTCGTACGAGCAGTACTTC. V gene TRBV27 combines with J gene TRBJ2-7; the match to TRBD1 covers 9 bases. J lost 4 bases, V lost 5 bases, and 12 bases had no gene match. The CDR3 sequence is 16 residues long. Germline CDR1 MNHEY, CDR2 SMNVEV (reference sequence).

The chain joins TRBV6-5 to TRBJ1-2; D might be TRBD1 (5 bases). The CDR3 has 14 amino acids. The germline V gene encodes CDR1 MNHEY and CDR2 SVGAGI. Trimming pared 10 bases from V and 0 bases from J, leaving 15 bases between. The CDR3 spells CATDTGGSNYGYTF. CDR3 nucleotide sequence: TGTGCCACCGACACAGGCGGTTCTAACTATGGCTACACCTTC.

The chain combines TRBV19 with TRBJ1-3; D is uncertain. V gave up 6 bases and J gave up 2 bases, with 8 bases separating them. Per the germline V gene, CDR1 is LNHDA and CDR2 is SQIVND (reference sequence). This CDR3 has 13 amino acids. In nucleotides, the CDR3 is TGTGCCAGTAGCCATGCAGCTGGAAACACCATATATTTT. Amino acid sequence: CASSHAAGNTIYF.

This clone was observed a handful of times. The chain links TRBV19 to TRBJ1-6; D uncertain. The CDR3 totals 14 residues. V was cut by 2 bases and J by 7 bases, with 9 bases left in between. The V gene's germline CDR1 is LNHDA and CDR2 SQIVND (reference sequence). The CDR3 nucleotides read TGTGCCAGTAGTATAAGTTCGGGAAATTCACCCCTCCACTTT. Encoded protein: CASSISSGNSPLHF.

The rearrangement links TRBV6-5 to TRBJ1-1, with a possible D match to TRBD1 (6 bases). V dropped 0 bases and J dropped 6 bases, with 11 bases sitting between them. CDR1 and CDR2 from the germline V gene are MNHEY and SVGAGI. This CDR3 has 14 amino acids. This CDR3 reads CASSYSAGGPEAFF. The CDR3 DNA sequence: TGTGCCAGCAGTTACTCGGCGGGGGGGCCTGAAGCTTTCTTT.

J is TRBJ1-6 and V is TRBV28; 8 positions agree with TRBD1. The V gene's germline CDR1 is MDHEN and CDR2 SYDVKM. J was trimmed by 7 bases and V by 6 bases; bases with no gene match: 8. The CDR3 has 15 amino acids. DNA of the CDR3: TGTGCCAGCAGAGAGCTGGACAGGGACAATTCACCCCTCCACTTT. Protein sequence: CASRELDRDNSPLHF.

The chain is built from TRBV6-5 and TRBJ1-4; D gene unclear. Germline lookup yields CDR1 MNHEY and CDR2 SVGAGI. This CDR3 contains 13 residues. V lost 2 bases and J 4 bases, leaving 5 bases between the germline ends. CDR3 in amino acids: CASSYRFNEKLFF. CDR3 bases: TGTGCCAGCAGTTACCGTTTTAATGAAAAACTGTTTTTT.

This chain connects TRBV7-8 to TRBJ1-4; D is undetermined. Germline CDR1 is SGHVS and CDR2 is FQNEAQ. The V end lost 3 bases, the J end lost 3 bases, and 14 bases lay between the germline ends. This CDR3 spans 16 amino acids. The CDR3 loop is CASSFVRFPSNEKLFF. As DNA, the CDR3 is TGTGCCAGCAGCTTCGTGAGATTCCCTTCTAATGAAAAACTGTTTTTT.

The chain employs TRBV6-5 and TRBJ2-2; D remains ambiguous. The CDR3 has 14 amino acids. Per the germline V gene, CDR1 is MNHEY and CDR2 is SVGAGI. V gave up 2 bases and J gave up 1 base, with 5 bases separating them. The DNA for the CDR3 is TGTGCCAGCAGTTACCAGTGGAACACCGGGGAGCTGTTTTTT. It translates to CASSYQWNTGELFF.

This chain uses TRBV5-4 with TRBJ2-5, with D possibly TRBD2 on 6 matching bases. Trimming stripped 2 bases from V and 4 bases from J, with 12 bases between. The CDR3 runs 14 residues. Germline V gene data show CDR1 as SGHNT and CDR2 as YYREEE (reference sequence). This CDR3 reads CASSFYAGGETQYF. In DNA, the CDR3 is TGTGCCAGCAGCTTCTACGCCGGGGGAGAGACCCAGTACTTC.

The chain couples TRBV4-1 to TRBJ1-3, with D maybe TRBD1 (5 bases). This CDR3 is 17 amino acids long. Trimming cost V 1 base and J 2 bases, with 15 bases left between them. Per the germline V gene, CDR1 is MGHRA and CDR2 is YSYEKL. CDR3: CASSQGGVGTAGNTIYF. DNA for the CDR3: TGCGCCAGCAGCCAAGGGGGGGTAGGGACTGCTGGAAACACCATATATTTT.

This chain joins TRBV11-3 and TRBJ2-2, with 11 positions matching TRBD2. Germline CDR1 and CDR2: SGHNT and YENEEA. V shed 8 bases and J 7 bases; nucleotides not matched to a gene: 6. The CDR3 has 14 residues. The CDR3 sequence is CASRHGTSGGELFF. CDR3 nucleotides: TGTGCCAGCCGACACGGGACTAGCGGCGGGGAGCTGTTTTTT. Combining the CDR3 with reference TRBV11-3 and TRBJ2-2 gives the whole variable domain EAGVVQSPRYKIIEKKQPVAFWCNPISGHNTLYWYLQNLGQGPELLIRYENEEAVDDSQLPKDRFSAERLKGVDSTLKIQPAELGDSAVYLCASRHGTSGGELFFGEGSRLTVL.

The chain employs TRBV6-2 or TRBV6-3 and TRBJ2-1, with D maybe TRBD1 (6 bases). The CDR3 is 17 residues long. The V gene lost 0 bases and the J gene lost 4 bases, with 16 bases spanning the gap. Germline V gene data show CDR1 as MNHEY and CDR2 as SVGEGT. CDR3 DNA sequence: TGTGCCAGCAGTTACTCGATGGGGGCTGGGGTGTACAATGAGCAGTTCTTC. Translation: CASSYSMGAGVYNEQFF.

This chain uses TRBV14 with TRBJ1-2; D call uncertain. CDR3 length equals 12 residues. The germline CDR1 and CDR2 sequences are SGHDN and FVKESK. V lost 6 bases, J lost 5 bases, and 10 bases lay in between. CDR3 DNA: TGTGCCAGCAGTGATTTCGGTTATGGCTACACCTTC. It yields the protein CASSDFGYGYTF.

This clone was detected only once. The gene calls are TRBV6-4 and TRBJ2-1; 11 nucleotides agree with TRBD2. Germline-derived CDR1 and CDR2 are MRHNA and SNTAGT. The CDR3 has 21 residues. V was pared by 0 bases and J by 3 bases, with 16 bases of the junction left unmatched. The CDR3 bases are TGTGCCAGCAGTGACTCGATATCCCTTTGTCTAGCGGGGGGCCTCTACAATGAGCAGTTCTTC. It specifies CASSDSISLCLAGGLYNEQFF.